This T cell receptor beta chain was recovered during a study of T-cell reconstitution after alpha-beta-depleted transplantation in children (dated by TCRdb to about 2016). In the study overall: The study quantitatively tracked T-cell immune reconstitution after TCRalphabeta/CD19-depleted allogeneic hematopoietic cell transplantation in children using TCR repertoire profiling. Here is what the overall study found, with its caveats: The high TCRbeta diversity at day 60 in some patients was ascribed to recipient T cells and intrathymic progenitors that had survived conditioning. The apparently early recovery of alphabetaT-cell counts about two months after transplant reportedly depended on only several hundred rapidly expanded clones that came from non-depleted graft cells. Over subsequent months, a decline in hyperexpanded clone frequencies was noted, and after one year, T-cell counts and TCRbeta diversity were mostly ascribed to newly produced T cells.

Inclusive of the bounding cysteine and phenylalanine, the CDR3 is 16 residues long. Left in the record is the CDR3 DNA by itself, 48 bases read in frame from the first base. V is cut by 5 bases and J by 3 bases, and the space between the germline ends is 17 bases. CDR1 MNHEY and CDR2 SVGEGT are derived from the germline V gene. The library was prepared using PCR. Instrument on record: Illumina HiSeq 2500. TCR libraries were prepared with molecular barcoding, using unique molecular identifiers to normalize TCRbeta repertoire quantification. Using fastp at Q25 and MiXCR, TCRdb reprocessed the public reads and kept productive beta chains. Rows are unified per CDR3 protein, each entry keeping the most common DNA and genes. The sample table shows about 580,000 distinct CDR3 sequences, and around 23% are seen once. Of the sample, about 14% is held by the ten largest clones. Sample treatment or condition, as interpreted from the label and publication: allogeneic hematopoietic cell transplantation with graft depleted of TCRalphabeta T cells and CD19 B cells. The children who served as transplant recipients had been given grafts of TCRalphabeta/CD19-depleted allogeneic hematopoietic cells.

With regard to this clonotype: It lacks a known antigen. No much larger clone exists at a distance of one base, and base qualities are not known.

This receptor was taken from a boy in the first two years of life who had a stem cell transplant for acute myeloid leukemia, so the T cells may come from the graft donor. Recombination connected TRBV6-2 or TRBV6-3 to TRBJ2-1; matching of 6 bases hints at TRBD2 as the D gene. The source was PBMCs, mostly from graft donor cells, collected 360 days after TCRalphabeta/CD19-depleted stem cell transplant. Here the CDR3 is given as CASSTRLGLVYNEQFF. The bases read TGTGCCAGCAGTACGAGATTGGGACTCGTCTACAATGAGCAGTTCTTC.